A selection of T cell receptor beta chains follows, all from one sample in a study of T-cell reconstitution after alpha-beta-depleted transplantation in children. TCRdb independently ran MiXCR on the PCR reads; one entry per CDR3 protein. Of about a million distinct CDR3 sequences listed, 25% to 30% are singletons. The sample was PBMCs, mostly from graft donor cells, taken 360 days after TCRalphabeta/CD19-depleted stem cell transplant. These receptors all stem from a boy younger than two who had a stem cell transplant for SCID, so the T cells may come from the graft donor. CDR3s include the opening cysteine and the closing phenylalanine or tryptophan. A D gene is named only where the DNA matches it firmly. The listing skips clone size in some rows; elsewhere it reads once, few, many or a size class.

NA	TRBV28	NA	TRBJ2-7	TGTGCCATCATGGCGGCTAGCTCCCTAAGCTACGAGCAGTACTTC	CAIMAASSLSYEQYF
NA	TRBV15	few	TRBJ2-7	TGTGCCACCAGCAGAGATGGCGCCACAGGGTTCTACGAGCAGTACTTC	CATSRDGATGFYEQYF
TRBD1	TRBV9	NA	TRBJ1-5	TGTGCCAGCAGCGTCGAGGGGGCCTCCAATCAGCCCCAGCATTTT	CASSVEGASNQPQHF
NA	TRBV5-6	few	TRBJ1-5	TGTGCCAGCAGTCTTCGAGTGGGGGCGAATCAGCCCCAGCATTTT	CASSLRVGANQPQHF
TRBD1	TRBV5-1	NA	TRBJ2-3	TGCGCCAGCAGCTTGCCCCGGGACAGGGGAACAGATACGCAGTATTTT	CASSLPRDRGTDTQYF
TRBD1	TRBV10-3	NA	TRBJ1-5	TGTGCCATCAGCGCGGACAGGGGGAGACAGCCCCAGCATTTT	CAISADRGRQPQHF
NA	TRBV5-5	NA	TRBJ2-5	TGTGCCAGCAGCTTGGCTCTAGGGATTATCCGAGAGACCCAGTACTTC	CASSLALGIIRETQYF
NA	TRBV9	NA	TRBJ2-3	TGTGCCAGCAGCGTCGGGTACACAGATACGCAGTATTTT	CASSVGYTDTQYF
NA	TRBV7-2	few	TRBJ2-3	TGTGCCAGCAGCTTAGACTCGCGGGGCGTCCTTACGCAGTATTTT	CASSLDSRGVLTQYF
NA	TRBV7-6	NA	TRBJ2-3	TGTGCCAGCAGCTTACCCATCCGACAGGGACTTACTAGCACAGATACGCAGTATTTT	CASSLPIRQGLTSTDTQYF
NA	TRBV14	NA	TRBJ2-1	TGTGCCAGCAGCCAAGATAGAGGGGGGTTCTTTAATGAGCAGTTCTTC	CASSQDRGGFFNEQFF
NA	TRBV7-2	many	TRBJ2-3	TGTGCCAGCAGCTTAGGCGCTAGCCTGGCAGATACGCAGTATTTT	CASSLGASLADTQYF
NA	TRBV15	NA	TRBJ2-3	TGTGCCACCAGCACCTGGGGTAACACAGATACGCAGTATTTT	CATSTWGNTDTQYF
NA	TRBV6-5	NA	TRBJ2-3	TGTGCCAGCAGTTCTACGGCCCCGGGACTCCTCACAGATACGCAGTATTTT	CASSSTAPGLLTDTQYF
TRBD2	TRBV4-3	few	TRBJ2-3	TGCGCCAGCAGCCAAGAGTTCCCGACTAGCCCTATCACAGATACGCAGTATTTT	CASSQEFPTSPITDTQYF
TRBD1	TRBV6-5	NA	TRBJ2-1	TGTGCCAGCAGTTCTGGCCTCGGGACAGGCTTTCATGAGCAGTTCTTC	CASSSGLGTGFHEQFF
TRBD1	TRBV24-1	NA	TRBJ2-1	TGTGCCACCAGGGGGACAGGGAGGAATGAGCAGTTCTTC	CATRGTGRNEQFF
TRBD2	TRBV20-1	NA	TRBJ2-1	TGCAGTGCTACCGGGGGGGCCAGGGATGAGCAGTTCTTC	CSATGGARDEQFF
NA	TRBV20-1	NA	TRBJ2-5	TGCAGTGCCGTCCTCACAGGGCTCCAAGAGACCCAGTACTTC	CSAVLTGLQETQYF
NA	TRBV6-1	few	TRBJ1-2	TGTGCCAGCAGGCTGACAGTTCCCTATGGCTACACCTTC	CASRLTVPYGYTF
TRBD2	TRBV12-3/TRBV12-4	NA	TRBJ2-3	TGTGCCAGCAGTTGGGCGGGGGGGCCTAATACGCAGTATTTT	CASSWAGGPNTQYF
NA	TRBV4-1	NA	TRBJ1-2	TGCGCCAGCAGCCCCGGGGGTCGGGGCTCCTATGGCTACACCTTC	CASSPGGRGSYGYTF
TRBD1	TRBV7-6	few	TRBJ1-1	TGTGCCAGCAGCTTAGACCCTACAAAGGGGGCCGGGGACACTGAAGCTTTCTTT	CASSLDPTKGAGDTEAFF
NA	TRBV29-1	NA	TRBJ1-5	TGCAGCGTGCCCTGTTGGGTTAGCAATCAGCCCCAGCATTTT	CSVPCWVSNQPQHF
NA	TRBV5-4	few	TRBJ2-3	TGTGCCAGCAGCTTGGCAGCAGGTTTCGGCCGCCTCCTCACAGATACGCAGTATTTT	CASSLAAGFGRLLTDTQYF
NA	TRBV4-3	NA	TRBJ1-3	TGCGCCAGCAGCCAAGGGGGTTTAGGGCTCAGCTCTGGAAACACCATATATTTT	CASSQGGLGLSSGNTIYF
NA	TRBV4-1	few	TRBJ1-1	TGCGCCAGCAGCCAAGATTCGGGGTACACTGAAGCTTTCTTT	CASSQDSGYTEAFF
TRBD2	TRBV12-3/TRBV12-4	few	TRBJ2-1	TGTGCCAGCAGTCCGACTAGCCTCCCCTACAATGAGCAGTTCTTC	CASSPTSLPYNEQFF
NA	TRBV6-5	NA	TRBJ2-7	TGTGCCAGCAGTTACTCGGCCTCCAGGGTACCACCGTTAAACGAGCAGTACTTC	CASSYSASRVPPLNEQYF
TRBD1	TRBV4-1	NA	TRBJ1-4	TGCGCCAGCAGCCAAGATGCCCAGGGGGGGGCTGAACTGTTTTTT	CASSQDAQGGAELFF
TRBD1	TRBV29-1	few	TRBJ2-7	TGCAGCGTTGAAGTGACAGGGGACCCCTACGAGCAGTACTTC	CSVEVTGDPYEQYF
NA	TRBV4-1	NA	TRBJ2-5	TGCGCCAGCGCAAGGACTGGTGGGGGGGCCTGGGAGACCCAGTACTTC	CASARTGGGAWETQYF
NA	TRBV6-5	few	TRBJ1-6	TGTGCCAGCAGTTACGACCAGGGCCCTTTCCCCCTCCACTTT	CASSYDQGPFPLHF
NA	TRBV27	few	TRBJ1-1	TGTGCCTCCCACGGAGGCGCTGAAGCTTTCTTT	CASHGGAEAFF
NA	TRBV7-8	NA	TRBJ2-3	TGTGCCAGCAGTCGAGGGGGGGCCACAGATACGCAGTATTTT	CASSRGGATDTQYF
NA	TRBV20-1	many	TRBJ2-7	TGCAGTGCTAGGGGTGTTTTGGCAGGGGACTTTGGGGAGCAGTACTTC	CSARGVLAGDFGEQYF
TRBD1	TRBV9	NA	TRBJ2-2	TGTGCCAGCACCGTCCACGGGACAGGGGGTTTCTCCGGGGAGCTGTTTTTT	CASTVHGTGGFSGELFF
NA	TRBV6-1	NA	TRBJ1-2	TGTGCCAGCAGTACACACAGGGATTCCAACTATGGCTACACCTTC	CASSTHRDSNYGYTF
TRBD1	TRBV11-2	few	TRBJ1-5	TGTGCCAGCAGCTTAGGGTTGCCAGGGGGTCAGCCCCAGCATTTT	CASSLGLPGGQPQHF
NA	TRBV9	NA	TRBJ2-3	TGTGCCAGCAGCCTCCAGTCCCAATTACACACAGATACGCAGTATTTT	CASSLQSQLHTDTQYF
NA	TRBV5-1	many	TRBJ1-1	TGCGCCAGCAGCTCCGGGGTGGGGACTGAAGCTTTCTTT	CASSSGVGTEAFF
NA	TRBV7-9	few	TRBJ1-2	TGTGCCAGCAGCTTCCCGACCCGGTATGGCTACACCTTC	CASSFPTRYGYTF
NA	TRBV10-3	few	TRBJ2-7	TGTGCCATCAGTGAGTCCCTCGACTACGAGCAGTACTTC	CAISESLDYEQYF
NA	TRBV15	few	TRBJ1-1	TGTGCCACCACTCCGACGGTAAACACTGAAGCTTTCTTT	CATTPTVNTEAFF
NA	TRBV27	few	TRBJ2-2	TGTGCCAGCAGTTTGTCCCCCAGGGGTGGCGGGGAGCTGTTTTTT	CASSLSPRGGGELFF
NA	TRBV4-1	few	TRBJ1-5	TGCGCCAGCAGCCAAGTGGTTAATCAGCCCCAGCATTTT	CASSQVVNQPQHF
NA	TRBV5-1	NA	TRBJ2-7	TGCGCCAGCAGCTTGGAAGAGGGGGGTGAGCAGTACTTC	CASSLEEGGEQYF
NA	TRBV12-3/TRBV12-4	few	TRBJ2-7	TGTGCCAGCAGCCGTCCCCGGGCCGGACTGAACGAGCAGTACTTC	CASSRPRAGLNEQYF
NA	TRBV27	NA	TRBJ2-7	TGTGCCATCAGTTCCCGTTGGGGGGCGCATTGGGCCCACGAGCAGTACTTC	CAISSRWGAHWAHEQYF
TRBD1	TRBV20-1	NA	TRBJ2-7	TGCAGTGCTAGGTCTCAGGGGGCCTACGAGCAGTACTTC	CSARSQGAYEQYF
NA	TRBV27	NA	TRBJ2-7	TGTGCCAGCAGTTCACAGGGTATAGGGGTCTACGAGCAGTACTTC	CASSSQGIGVYEQYF
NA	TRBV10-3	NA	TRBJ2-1	TGTGCCGTCGGGACGGCGGGCTACAATGAGCAGTTCTTC	CAVGTAGYNEQFF
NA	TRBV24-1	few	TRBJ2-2	TGTGCCACCAGTACCTCGGAGATTCGGAACAGGGAGCTGTTTTTT	CATSTSEIRNRELFF
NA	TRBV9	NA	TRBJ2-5	TGTGCCAGCAGCGGGGGCGCGGTGCAAGAGACCCAGTACTTC	CASSGGAVQETQYF
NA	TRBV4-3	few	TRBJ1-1	TGCGCCAGCAGCCAAGATGGCCCGATAGACACTGAAGCTTTCTTT	CASSQDGPIDTEAFF